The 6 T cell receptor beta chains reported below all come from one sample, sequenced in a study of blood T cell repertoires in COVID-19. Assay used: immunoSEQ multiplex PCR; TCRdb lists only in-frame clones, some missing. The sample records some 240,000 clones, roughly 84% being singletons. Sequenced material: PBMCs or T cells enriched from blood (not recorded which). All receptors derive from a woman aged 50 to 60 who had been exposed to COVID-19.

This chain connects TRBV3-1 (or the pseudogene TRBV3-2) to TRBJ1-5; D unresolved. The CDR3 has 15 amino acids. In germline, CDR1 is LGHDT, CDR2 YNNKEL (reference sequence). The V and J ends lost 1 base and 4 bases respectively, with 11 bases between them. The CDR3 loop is CASSQGIGGNQPQHF. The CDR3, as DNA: TGTGCCAGCAGCCAAGGGATAGGCGGAAATCAGCCCCAGCATTTT.

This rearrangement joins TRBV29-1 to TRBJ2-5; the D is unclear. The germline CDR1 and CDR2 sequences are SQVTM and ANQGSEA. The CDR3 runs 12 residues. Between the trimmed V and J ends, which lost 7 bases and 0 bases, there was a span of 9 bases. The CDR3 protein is CSDGPNQETQYF. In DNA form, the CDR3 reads TGCAGCGATGGGCCGAACCAAGAGACCCAGTACTTC.

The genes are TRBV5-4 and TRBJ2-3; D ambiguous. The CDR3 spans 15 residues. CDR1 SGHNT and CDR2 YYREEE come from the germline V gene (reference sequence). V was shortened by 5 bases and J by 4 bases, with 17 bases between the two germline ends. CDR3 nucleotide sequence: TGTGCCAGCAGGCCCGGGTCCCCGGCAGCAGATACGCAGTATTTT. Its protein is CASRPGSPAADTQYF.

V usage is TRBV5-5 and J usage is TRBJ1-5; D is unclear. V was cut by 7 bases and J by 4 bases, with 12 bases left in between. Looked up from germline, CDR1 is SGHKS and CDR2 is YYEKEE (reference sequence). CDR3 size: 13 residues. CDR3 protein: CASRSTGNQPQHF. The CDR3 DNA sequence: TGTGCCAGCCGTTCGACGGGGAATCAGCCCCAGCATTTT.

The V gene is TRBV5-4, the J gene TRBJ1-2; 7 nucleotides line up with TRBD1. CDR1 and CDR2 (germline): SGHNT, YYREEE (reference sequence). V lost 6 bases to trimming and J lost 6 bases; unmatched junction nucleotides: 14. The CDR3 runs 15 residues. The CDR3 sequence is CASNYQGGNRDGYTF. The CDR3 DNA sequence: TGTGCCAGCAACTACCAGGGGGGAAATCGTGATGGCTACACCTTC.

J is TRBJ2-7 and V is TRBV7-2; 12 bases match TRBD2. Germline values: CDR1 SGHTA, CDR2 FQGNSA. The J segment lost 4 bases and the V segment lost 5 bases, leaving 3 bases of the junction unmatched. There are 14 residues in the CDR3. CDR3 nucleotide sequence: TGTGCCAGCAGCGGGGGACTAGCGGGTTACGAGCAGTACTTC. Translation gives CASSGGLAGYEQYF.